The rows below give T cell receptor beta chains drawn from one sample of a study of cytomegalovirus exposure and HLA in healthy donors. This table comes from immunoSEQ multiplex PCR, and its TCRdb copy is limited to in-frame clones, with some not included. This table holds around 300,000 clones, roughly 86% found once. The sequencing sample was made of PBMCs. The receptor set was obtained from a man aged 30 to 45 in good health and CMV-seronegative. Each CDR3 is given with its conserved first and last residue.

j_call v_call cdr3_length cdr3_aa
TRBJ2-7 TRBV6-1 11 CASSDSGEQYF
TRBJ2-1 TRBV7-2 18 CASSLTLILAGGLNEQFF
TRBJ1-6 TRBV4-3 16 CASSQDTGGWNSPLHF
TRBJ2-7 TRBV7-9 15 CASSSQGKSSYEQYF
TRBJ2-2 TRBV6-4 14 CASSDSTGVGELFF
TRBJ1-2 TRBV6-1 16 CASSERGSWQGRGYTF
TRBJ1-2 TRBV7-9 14 CASSFSGSNYGYTF
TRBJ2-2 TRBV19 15 CASSIGTGVSGELFF
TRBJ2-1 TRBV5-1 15 CASSAERGQVDEQFF
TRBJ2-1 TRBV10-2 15 CASSEWGQGVNEQFF
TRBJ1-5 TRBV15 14 CATGGANSNQPQHF
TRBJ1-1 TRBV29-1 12 CSVELEGGLAFF
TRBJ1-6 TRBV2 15 CASSRTGAYNLPLHF
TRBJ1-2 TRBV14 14 CASSPDGVNYGYTF
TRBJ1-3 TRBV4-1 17 CASSQDSSGFSGNTIYF
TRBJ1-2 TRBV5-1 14 CASSPGTGYYGYTF
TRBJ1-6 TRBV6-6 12 CASRTGRSPLHF
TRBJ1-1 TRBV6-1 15 CASSEAFYRDSEAFF
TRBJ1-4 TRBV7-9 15 CASSFGQGLNEKLFF
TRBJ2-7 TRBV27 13 CASSLGRSYEQYF
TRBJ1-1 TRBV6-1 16 CASSERGSTGNTEAFF
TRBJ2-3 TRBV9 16 CASSRGSGARTDTQYF
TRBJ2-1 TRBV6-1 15 CASRPISGGAIEQFF
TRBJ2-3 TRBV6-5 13 CASSGLAGGTQYF
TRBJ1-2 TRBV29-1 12 CSGGQRALGYTF
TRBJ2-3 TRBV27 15 CASSLAGRPTDTQYF
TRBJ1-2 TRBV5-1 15 CASSPRGQGHYEPTF
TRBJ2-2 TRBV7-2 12 CASSSVTGELFF
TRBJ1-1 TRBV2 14 CASSPGQENTEAFF